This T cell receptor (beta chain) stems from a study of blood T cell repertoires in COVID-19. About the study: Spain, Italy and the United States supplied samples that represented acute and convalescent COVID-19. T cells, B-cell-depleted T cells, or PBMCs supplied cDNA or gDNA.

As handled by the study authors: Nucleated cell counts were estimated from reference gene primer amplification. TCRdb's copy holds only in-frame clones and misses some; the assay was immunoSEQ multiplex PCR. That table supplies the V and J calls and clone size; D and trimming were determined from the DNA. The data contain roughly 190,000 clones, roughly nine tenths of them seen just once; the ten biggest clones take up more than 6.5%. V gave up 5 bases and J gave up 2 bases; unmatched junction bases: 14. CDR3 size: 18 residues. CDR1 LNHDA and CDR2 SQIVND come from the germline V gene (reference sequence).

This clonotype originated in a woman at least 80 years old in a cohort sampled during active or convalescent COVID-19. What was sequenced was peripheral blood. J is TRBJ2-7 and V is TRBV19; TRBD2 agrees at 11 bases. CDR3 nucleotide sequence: TGTGCCAGTAGTCAGGACAGGAGCGAACTAGCGGGAGCCTACGAGCAGTACGTC. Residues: CASSQDRSELAGAYEQYV.